This TCR beta chain was recorded in a study of T cells in Graves' hyperthyroidism and ophthalmopathy. Hyperthyroidism in the patients, aged 18 to 65, was newly diagnosed and under 2 months in duration. First hyperthyroidism diagnosis is when the blood sample was obtained, before any ophthalmopathy symptoms. Amplification of TCR beta CDR3 regions was performed using RNA transcripts as template. The study used the HTBI primer set for a first-round RT-PCR of the TCR CDR3. Via MiXCR, TCRdb re-called the multiplex PCR reads, giving one row per CDR3 protein. The repertoire includes around 400,000 distinct CDR3 sequences, approximately 15% of them detected once, and roughly 25% sits in the top ten. Germline V gene lookup returns CDR1 SGHDN and CDR2 FVKESK. The CDR3 totals 15 residues. Trimming stripped 5 bases from V and 1 base from J, with 15 bases between. This clonotype has ten or more counts.

Sequenced material: blood. This TCR was sampled from a woman aged 18 to 35 with Graves' hyperthyroidism that later progressed to Graves' ophthalmopathy. This chain connects TRBV14 to TRBJ2-7, with D maybe TRBD1 (6 bases). CDR3 sequence: CASSRGTGPSYEQYF. The CDR3 DNA is TGTGCCAGCAGCAGGGGGACGGGGCCGTCCTACGAGCAGTACTTC.